This T cell receptor beta chain emerged from a study of early T cells in non-severe SARS-CoV-2 infection. Study-wide context: Sequencing input comprised bulk RNA from unsorted whole blood; chain pairing was not available. Findings of the study overall: Private and CD4 specificities were missed by VDJdb matching, skewed to anti-spike CD8.

Germline CDR1 and CDR2: DFQATT and SNEGSKA (reference sequence). Between the trimmed V and J ends, which lost 0 bases and 6 bases, there was a span of 18 bases. CDR3 length: 17 residues. The TCR library protocol attached unique molecular identifiers to the individual cDNA molecules. TCRdb redid the calling of the 5' RACE reads with MiXCR, one entry per CDR3 protein. This table holds about 54,000 distinct CDR3 sequences, about 7.6% found once. In this sample, this clonotype turned up many times. The antigen remains undetermined. This sequence originates from an adult who was a healthcare worker with PCR-confirmed SARS-CoV-2 infection or an uninfected control (not recorded which). The rearrangement links TRBV20-1 to TRBJ1-6, with a possible D match to TRBD1 (5 bases). Sequencing was performed on whole blood, taken at baseline. Here the CDR3 DNA reads TGCAGTGCTAGAGATCATTTAAGGGGTCGGGGTAATTCACCCCTCCACTTT. This encodes CSARDHLRGRGNSPLHF.